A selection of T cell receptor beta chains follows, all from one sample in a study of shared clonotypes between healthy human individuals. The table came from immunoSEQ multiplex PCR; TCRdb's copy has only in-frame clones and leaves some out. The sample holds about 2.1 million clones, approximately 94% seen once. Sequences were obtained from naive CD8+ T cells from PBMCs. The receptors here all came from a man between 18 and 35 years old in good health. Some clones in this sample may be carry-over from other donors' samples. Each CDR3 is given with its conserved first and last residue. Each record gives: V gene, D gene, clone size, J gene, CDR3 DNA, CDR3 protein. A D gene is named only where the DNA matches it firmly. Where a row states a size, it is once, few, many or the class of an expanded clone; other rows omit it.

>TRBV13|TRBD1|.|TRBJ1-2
TGTGCCAGCAGTGGACAGGGAAGGGACTATGGCTACACCTTC
CASSGQGRDYGYTF
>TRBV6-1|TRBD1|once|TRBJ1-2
TGTGCCAGCAGTGAATGGCCGACAGGGTCCTCTAACTATGGCTACACCTTC
CASSEWPTGSSNYGYTF
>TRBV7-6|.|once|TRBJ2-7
TGTGCCAGCAGCTTAGGCGGTAGGTCTCACCTAGCCGAGCAGTACTTC
CASSLGGRSHLAEQYF
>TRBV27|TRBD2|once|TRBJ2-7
TGTGCCAGCCGAGGGGAGGGGAACTCCTACGAGCAGTACTTC
CASRGEGNSYEQYF
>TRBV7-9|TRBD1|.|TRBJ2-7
TGTGCCAGCAGCACCTCGACAGGGGGCGGCGACGAGCAGTACTTC
CASSTSTGGGDEQYF
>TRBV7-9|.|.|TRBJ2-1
TGTGCCAGCAGCTTAGCGAGTCGCAATGAGCAGTTCTTC
CASSLASRNEQFF
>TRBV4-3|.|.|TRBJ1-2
TGCGCCAGCAGCCAAGGAGGGAGCCACTATGGCTACACCTTC
CASSQGGSHYGYTF
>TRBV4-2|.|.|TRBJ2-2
TGTGCCAGCAGACCAGGGTTTGGGGATACCGGGGAGCTGTTTTTT
CASRPGFGDTGELFF
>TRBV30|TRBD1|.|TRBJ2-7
TGTGCCTGGAGTGCGACAGGGTCCAGGCGGCTTTCCCACGAGCAGTACTTC
CAWSATGSRRLSHEQYF
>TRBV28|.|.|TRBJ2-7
TGTGCCAGCAGGGAAGCCGTGACCTACGAGCAGTACTTC
CASREAVTYEQYF
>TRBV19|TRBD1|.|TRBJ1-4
TGTGCCAGTAGTCCCACCGGACAGGGGCTAGGTGAAAAACTGTTTTTT
CASSPTGQGLGEKLFF
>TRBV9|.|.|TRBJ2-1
TGTGCCAGCAGCGTAGGAGGGCGGAATGAGCAGTTCTTC
CASSVGGRNEQFF
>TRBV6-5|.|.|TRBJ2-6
TGTGCCAGCAGTTATAGTGGGGCCAACGTCCTGACTTTC
CASSYSGANVLTF
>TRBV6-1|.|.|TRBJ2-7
TGTGCCAGCAGTGAGGCCCCGAGGCCCAACTACGAGCAGTACTTC
CASSEAPRPNYEQYF
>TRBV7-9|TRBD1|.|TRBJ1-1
TGTGCCAGCAGCCCGTCACAGGGGGGTACTGAAGCTTTCTTT
CASSPSQGGTEAFF
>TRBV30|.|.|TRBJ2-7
TGTGCCTGGAGTGGGGCCACCCGCTTTGCTTACGAGCAGTACTTC
CAWSGATRFAYEQYF
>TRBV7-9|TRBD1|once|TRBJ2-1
TGTGCCAGCAGCCGCACCGAGGGGACAGACGGTAATGAGCAGTTCTTC
CASSRTEGTDGNEQFF
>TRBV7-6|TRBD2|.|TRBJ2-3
TGTGCCAGCAGCTTAGCAGGGTGGGAGGGCCAAGATACGCAGTATTTT
CASSLAGWEGQDTQYF
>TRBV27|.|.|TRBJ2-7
TGTGCCAGCAGCGGGGGTGGCGAGCAGTACTTC
CASSGGGEQYF
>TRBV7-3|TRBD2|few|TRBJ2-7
TGTGCCAGCAGCTTAGCGGGAGGGTCCTACGAGCAGTACTTC
CASSLAGGSYEQYF
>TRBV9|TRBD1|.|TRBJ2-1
TGTGCCAGCAGCGTCGGACAGGGGGGGTTAAATGAGCAGTTCTTC
CASSVGQGGLNEQFF
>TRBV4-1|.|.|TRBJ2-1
TGCGCCAGCAGCCAAGTAAATGAGCAGTTCTTC
CASSQVNEQFF
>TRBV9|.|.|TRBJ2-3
TGTGCCAGCAGCGTGGCTAGGGCAGATACGCAGTATTTT
CASSVARADTQYF
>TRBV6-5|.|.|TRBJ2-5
TGTGCCAGCAGTTACTTTCGGGGTGAGACCCAGTACTTC
CASSYFRGETQYF
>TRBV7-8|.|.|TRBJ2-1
TGTGCCAGCAGCGGGGGGACAGGGCTAGCGGGCAATGAGCAGTTCTTC
CASSGGTGLAGNEQFF
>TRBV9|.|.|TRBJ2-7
TGTGCCAGCAGCGTAATGGGCAGCCCCTACGAGCAGTACTTC
CASSVMGSPYEQYF
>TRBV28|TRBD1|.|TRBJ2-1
TGTGCCAGCAGTTTATTGGGGACAGGGACGGGTGAGCAGTTCTTC
CASSLLGTGTGEQFF
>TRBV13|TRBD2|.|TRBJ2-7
TGTGCCAGCAGCTCTCCCCTAGCGGGAGATGCGGGGGAGGACGAGCAGTACTTC
CASSSPLAGDAGEDEQYF
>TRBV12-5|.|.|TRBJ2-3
TGTGCTAGTGCCGGGGTCCTCACAGATACGCAGTATTTT
CASAGVLTDTQYF
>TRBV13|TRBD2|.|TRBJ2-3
TGTGCCAGCAGCATACTTACTAGCGGGAGGGCAACCACAGATACGCAGTATTTT
CASSILTSGRATTDTQYF
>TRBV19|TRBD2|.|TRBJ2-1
TGTGCCAGTAGTAGACTAGCGCCCAATGAGCAGTTCTTC
CASSRLAPNEQFF
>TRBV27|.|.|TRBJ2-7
TGTGCCAGCAGTCCTCTCTACTACGAGCAGTACTTC
CASSPLYYEQYF
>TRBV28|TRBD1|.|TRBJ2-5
TGTGCCAGCAGTTCCAGGGACAGGGGATTGGAGACCCAGTACTTC
CASSSRDRGLETQYF
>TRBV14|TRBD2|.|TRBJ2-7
TGTGCCAGCAGCCAAACTAGCGCGATTACCTACGAGCAGTACTTC
CASSQTSAITYEQYF
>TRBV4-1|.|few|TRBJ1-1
TGCGCCAGCAGCCCGGGACAGAACACTGAAGCTTTCTTT
CASSPGQNTEAFF
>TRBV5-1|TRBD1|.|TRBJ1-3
TGCGCCAGCAGCGTAGATTCCGGGACAGTGAGTGGAAACACCATATATTTT
CASSVDSGTVSGNTIYF
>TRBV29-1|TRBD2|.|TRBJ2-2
TGCAGCGTTGAAGGGACTAGCGGGACCGGGGAGCTGTTTTTT
CSVEGTSGTGELFF
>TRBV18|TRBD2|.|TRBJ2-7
TGTGCCAGCTCACCACGGGGACATAGCGGGAGGGAGCAGTACTTC
CASSPRGHSGREQYF
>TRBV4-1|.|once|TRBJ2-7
TGCGCCAGCAGTAGCGGACTGCCCTCCTACGAGCAGTACTTC
CASSSGLPSYEQYF
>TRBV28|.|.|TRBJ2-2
TGTGCCAGCAGTTTCTCGGCACCCGGACCGGGCGGGGAGCTGTTTTTT
CASSFSAPGPGGELFF